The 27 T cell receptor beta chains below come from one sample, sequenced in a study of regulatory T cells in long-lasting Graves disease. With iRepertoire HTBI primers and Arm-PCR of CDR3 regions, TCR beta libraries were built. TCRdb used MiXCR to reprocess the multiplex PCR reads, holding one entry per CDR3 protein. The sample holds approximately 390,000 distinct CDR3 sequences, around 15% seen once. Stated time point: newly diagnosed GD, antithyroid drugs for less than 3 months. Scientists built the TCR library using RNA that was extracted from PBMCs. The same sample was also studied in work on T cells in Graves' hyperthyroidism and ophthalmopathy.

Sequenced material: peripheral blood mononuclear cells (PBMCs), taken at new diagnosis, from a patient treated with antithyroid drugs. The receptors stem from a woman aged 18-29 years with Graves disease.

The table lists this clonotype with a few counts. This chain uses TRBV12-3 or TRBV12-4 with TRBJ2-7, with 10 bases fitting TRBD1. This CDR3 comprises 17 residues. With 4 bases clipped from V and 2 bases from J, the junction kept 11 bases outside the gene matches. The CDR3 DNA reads TGTGCCAGCAGTTCCGGGACAGGGGCTCGCATTACCTACGAGCAGTACTTC. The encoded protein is CASSSGTGARITYEQYF.

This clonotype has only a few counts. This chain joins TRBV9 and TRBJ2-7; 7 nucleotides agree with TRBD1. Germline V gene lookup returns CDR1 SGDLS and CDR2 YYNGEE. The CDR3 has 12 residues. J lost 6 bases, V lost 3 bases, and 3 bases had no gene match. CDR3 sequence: CASSATGSEQYF. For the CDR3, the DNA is TGTGCCAGCAGCGCGACAGGGAGCGAGCAGTACTTC.

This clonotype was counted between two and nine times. Here the CDR3 reads CASSEFEGHILGSPLHF. The CDR3 DNA is TGTGCCAGCAGTGAATTCGAGGGGCACATTCTAGGTTCACCCCTCCACTTT. The chain couples TRBV2 to TRBJ1-6; maybe TRBD1 (5 bases). Germline assignment: CDR1 SNHLY and CDR2 FYNNEI. The CDR3 runs 17 residues. V was trimmed by 2 bases and J by 9 bases, leaving 20 bases between them.

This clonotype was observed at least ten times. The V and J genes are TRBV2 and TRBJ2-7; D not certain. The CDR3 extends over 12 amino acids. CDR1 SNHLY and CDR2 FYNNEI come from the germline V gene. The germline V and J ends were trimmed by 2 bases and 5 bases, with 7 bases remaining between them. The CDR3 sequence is CASSENGNEQYF. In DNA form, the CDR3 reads TGTGCCAGCAGTGAAAATGGGAACGAGCAGTACTTC.

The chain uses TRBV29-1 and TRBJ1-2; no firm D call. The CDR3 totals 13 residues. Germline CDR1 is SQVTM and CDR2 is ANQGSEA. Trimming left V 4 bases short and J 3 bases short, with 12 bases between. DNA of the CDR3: TGCAGCGTTGTAACAGTATCCTACTATGGCTACACCTTC. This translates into CSVVTVSYYGYTF.

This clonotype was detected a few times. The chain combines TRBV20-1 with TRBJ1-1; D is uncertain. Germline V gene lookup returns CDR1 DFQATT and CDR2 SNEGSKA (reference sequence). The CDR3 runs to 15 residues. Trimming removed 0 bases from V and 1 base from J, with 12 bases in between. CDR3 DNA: TGCAGTGCTAGAGATCTAACAGACAAGAACACTGAAGCTTTCTTT. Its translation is CSARDLTDKNTEAFF.

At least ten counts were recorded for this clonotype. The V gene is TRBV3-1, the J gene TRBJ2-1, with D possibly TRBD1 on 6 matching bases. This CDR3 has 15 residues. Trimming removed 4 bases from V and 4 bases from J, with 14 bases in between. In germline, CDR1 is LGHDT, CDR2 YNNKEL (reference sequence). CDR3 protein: CASSPRGTLYNEQFF. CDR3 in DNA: TGTGCCAGCAGCCCTAGAGGGACACTTTACAATGAGCAGTTCTTC.

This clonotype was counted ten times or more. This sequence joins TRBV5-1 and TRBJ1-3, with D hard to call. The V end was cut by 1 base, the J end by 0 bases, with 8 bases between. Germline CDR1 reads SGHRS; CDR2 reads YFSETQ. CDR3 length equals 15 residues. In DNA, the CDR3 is TGCGCCAGCAGCTTGTCTGGCAGCTCTGGAAACACCATATATTTT. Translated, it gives CASSLSGSSGNTIYF.

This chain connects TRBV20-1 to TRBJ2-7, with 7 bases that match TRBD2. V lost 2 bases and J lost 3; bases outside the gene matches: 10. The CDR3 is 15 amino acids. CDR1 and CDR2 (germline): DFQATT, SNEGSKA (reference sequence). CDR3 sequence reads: CSARMWGGIVYEQYF. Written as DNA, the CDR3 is TGCAGTGCTAGAATGTGGGGAGGGATAGTCTACGAGCAGTACTTC.

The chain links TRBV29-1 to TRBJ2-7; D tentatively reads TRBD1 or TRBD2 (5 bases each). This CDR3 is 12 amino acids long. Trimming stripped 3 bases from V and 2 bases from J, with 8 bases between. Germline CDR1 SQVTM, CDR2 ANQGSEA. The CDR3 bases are TGCAGCGTTGAGGGACGGACCTACGAGCAGTACTTC. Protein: CSVEGRTYEQYF.

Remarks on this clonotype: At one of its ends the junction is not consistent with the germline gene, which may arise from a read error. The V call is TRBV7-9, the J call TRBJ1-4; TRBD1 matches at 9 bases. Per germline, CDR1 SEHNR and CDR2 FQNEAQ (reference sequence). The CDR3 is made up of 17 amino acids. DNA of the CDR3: TGTGCCAGCAGCTTATCTCGGGACAGGGTCCCAATTGAAAAACCGTTTTTT. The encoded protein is CASSLSRDRVPIEKPFF.

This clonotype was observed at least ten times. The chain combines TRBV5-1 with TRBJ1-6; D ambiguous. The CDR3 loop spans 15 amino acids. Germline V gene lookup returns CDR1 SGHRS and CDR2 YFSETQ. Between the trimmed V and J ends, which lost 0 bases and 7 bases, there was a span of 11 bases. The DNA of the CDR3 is TGCGCCAGCAGCTTGGCAGGCGGGGAGAATTCACCCCTCCACTTT. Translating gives CASSLAGGENSPLHF.

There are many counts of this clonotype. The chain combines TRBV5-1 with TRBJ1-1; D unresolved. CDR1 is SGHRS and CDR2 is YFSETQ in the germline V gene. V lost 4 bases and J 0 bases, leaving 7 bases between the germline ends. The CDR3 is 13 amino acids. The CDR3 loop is CASSMNLNTEAFF. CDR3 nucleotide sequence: TGCGCCAGCAGCATGAACTTGAACACTGAAGCTTTCTTT.

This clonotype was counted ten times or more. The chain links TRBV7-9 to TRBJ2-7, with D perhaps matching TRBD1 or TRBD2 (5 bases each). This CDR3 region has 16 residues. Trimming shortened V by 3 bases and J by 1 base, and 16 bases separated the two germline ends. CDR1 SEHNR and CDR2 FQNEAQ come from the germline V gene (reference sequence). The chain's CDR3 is CASSLLAGTSSYEQYF. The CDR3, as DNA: TGTGCCAGCAGCTTGCTAGCCGGGACCTCTTCCTACGAGCAGTACTTC.

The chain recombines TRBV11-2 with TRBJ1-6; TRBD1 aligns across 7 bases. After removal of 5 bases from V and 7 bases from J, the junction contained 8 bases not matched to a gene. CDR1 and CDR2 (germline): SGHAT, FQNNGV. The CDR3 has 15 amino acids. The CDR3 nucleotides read TGTGCCAGCAGCCCAAGACAGGGCCAGAATTCACCCCTCCACTTT. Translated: CASSPRQGQNSPLHF.

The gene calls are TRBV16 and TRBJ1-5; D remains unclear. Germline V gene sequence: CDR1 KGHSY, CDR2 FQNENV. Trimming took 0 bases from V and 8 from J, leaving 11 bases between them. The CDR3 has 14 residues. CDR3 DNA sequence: TGTGCCAGCAGCCAATCAGTAGGACGGGAGCCCCAGCATTTT. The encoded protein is CASSQSVGREPQHF.

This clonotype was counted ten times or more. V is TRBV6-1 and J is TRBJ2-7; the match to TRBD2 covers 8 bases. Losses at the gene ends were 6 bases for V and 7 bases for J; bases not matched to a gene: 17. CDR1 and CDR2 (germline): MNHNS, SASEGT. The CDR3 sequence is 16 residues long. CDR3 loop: CASRKKTSGLVREQYF. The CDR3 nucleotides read TGTGCCAGCAGAAAAAAAACGTCGGGACTAGTGAGGGAGCAGTACTTC.

The CDR3 protein is CASSYSGRGYTDTQYF. The CDR3 DNA sequence: TGTGCCAGCAGTTACTCCGGGCGGGGATACACAGATACGCAGTATTTT. The chain carries TRBV6-5 and TRBJ2-3, with TRBD2 as a possible D gene (6 bases). Trimming stripped 0 bases from V and 2 bases from J, with 12 bases between. Germline values: CDR1 MNHEY, CDR2 SVGAGI. The length of the CDR3 is 16 residues.

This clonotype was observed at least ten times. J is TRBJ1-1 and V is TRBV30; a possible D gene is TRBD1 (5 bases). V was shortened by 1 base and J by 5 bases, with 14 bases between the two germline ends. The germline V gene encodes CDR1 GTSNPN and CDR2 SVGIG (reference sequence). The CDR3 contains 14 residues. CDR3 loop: CAWSGQSEGTEAFF. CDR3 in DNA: TGTGCCTGGAGTGGACAGTCCGAGGGGACTGAAGCTTTCTTT.

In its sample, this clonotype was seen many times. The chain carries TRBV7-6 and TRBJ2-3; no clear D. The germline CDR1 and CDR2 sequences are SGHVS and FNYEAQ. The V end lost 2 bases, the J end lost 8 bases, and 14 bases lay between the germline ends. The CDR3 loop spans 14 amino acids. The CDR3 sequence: CASSLPTSSLTQYF. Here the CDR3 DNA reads TGTGCCAGCAGCTTACCCACGTCCTCCCTTACGCAGTATTTT.

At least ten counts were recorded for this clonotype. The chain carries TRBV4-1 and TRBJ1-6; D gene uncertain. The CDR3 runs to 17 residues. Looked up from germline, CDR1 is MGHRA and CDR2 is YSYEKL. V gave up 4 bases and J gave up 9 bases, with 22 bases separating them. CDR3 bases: TGCGCCAGCAGCCCGTTCCATGATTCAGGACTCAGTTCACCCCTCCACTTT. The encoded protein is CASSPFHDSGLSSPLHF.

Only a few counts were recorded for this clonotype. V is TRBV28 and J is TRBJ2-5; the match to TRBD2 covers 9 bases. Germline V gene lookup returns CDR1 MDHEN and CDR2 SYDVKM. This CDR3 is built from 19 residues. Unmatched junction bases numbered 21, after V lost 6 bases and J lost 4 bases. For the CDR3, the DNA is TGTGCCAGCAGCCCCAGCCCATGGTGGGGTAGCGGGAGTCCAGAGACCCAGTACTTC. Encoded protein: CASSPSPWWGSGSPETQYF. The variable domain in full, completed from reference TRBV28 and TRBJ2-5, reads DVKVTQSSRYLVKRTGEKVFLECVQDMDHENMFWYRQDPGLGLRLIYFSYDVKMKEKGDIPEGYSVSREKKERFSLILESASTNQTSMYLCASSPSPWWGSGSPETQYFGPGTRLLVL.

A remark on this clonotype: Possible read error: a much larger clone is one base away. Here the CDR3 reads CASSPRTSGTSPYEQYF. For the CDR3, the DNA is TGCGCCAGCAGCCCCCGGACTAGCGGGACAAGCCCCTACGAGCAGTACTTC. The chain has TRBV5-1 and TRBJ2-7; 12 nucleotides align to TRBD2. CDR1 and CDR2 from the germline V gene are SGHRS and YFSETQ. This CDR3 spans 17 amino acids. J gave up 2 bases and V 4 bases, and 10 bases lay outside the gene matches.

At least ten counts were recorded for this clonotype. The CDR3 here is CASSRITGTSEGETQYF. The CDR3 nucleotides are TGTGCCAGCAGTCGAATCACAGGGACTAGCGAGGGAGAGACCCAGTACTTC. The chain has TRBV12-3 or TRBV12-4 and TRBJ2-5; 10 nucleotides match TRBD2. This CDR3 region has 17 residues. The J segment lost 4 bases and the V segment lost 5 bases, leaving 13 bases of the junction unmatched.

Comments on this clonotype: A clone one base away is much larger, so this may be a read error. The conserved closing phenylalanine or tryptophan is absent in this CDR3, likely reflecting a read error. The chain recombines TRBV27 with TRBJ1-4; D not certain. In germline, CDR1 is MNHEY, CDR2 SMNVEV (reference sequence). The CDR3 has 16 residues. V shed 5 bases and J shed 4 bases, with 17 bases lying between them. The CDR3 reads CASSPPFLEGNEKLFL. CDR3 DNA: TGTGCCAGCAGTCCCCCTTTTCTCGAGGGTAATGAAAAACTGTTTTTG.

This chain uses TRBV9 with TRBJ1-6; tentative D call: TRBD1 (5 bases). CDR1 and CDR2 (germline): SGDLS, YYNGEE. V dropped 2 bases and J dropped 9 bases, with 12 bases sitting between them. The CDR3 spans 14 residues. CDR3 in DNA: TGTGCCAGCAGCGTTCAGGGCCGGTTTTCACCCCTCCACTTT. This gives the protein CASSVQGRFSPLHF.

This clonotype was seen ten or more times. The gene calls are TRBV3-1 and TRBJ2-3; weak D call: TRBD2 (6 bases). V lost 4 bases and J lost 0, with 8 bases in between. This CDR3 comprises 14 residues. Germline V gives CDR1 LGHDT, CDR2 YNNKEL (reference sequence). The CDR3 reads CASSPRGSTDTQYF. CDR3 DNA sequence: TGTGCCAGCAGCCCCCGGGGGAGCACAGATACGCAGTATTTT.